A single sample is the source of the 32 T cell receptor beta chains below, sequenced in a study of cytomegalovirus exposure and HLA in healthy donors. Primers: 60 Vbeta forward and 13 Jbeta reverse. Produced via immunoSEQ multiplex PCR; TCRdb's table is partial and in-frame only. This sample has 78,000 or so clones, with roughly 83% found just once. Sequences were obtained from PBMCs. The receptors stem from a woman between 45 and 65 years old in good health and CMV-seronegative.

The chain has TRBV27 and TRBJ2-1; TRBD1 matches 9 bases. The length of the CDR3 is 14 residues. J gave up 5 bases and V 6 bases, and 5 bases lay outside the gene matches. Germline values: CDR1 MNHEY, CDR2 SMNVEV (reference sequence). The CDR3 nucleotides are TGTGCCAGCAGCCCGACAGGGGGTAACAATGAGCAGTTCTTC. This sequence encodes CASSPTGGNNEQFF.

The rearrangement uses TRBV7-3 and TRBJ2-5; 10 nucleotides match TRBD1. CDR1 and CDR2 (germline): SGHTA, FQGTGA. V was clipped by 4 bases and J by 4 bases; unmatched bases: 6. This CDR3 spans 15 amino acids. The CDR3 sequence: CASSSTGGVRETQYF. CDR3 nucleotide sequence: TGTGCCAGCAGCTCGACAGGGGGCGTGCGAGAGACCCAGTACTTC.

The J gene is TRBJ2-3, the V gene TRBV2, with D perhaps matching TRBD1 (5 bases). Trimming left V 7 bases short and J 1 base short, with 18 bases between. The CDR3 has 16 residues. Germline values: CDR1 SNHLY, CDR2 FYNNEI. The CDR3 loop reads CASKYLGVFGTDTQYF. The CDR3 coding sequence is TGTGCCAGCAAATATTTAGGGGTATTCGGCACAGATACGCAGTATTTT.

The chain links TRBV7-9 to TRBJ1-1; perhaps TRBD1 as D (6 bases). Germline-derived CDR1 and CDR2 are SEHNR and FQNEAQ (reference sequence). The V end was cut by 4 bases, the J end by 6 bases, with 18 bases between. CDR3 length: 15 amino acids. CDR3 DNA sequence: TGTGCCAGCAGCTATTACTCAGGGGTCAAATCTGAAGCTTTCTTT. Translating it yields CASSYYSGVKSEAFF.

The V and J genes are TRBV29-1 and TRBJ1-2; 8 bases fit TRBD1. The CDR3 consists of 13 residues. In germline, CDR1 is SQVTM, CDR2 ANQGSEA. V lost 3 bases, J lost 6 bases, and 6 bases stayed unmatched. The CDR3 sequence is CSVDRTGLNGYTF. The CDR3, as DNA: TGCAGCGTTGACCGGACAGGGCTTAATGGCTACACCTTC.

The CDR3 DNA sequence: TGTGCCAGCAGTGAAGGGATACAGGGGAACGGGGAGCTGTTTTTT. Amino acids: CASSEGIQGNGELFF. The gene calls are TRBV2 and TRBJ2-2; 7 bases align to TRBD1. CDR3 length equals 15 residues. J gave up 7 bases and V 1 base, and 6 bases lay outside the gene matches. Germline CDR1 SNHLY, CDR2 FYNNEI. Looking up the rest from reference TRBV2 and TRBJ2-2 gives the full variable domain: EPEVTQTPSHQVTQMGQEVILRCVPISNHLYFYWYRQILGQKVEFLVSFYNNEISEKSEIFDDQFSVERPDGSNFTLKIRSTKLEDSAMYFCASSEGIQGNGELFFGEGSRLTVL.

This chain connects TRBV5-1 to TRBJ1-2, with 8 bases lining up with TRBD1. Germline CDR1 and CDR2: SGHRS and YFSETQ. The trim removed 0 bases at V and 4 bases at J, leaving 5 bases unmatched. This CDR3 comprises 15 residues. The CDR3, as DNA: TGCGCCAGCAGCTTGGTTTCTGGGACAGGCTATGGCTACACCTTC. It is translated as CASSLVSGTGYGYTF. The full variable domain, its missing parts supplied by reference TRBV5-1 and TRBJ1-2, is KAGVTQTPRYLIKTRGQQVTLSCSPISGHRSVSWYQQTPGQGLQFLFEYFSETQRNKGNFPGRFSGRQFSNSRSEMNVSTLELGDSALYLCASSLVSGTGYGYTFGSGTRLTVV.

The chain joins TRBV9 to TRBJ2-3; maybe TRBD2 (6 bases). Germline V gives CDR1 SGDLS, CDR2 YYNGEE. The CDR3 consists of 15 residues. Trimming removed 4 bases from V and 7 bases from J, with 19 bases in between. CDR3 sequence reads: CASSPLQEGRNTQYF. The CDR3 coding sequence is TGTGCCAGCAGCCCTCTCCAGGAGGGCCGGAATACGCAGTATTTT.

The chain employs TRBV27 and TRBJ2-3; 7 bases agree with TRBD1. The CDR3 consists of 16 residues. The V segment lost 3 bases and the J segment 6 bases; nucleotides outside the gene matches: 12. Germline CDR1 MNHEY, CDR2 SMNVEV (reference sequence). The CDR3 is CASSLGSGQFVDTQYF. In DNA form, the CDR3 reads TGTGCCAGCAGTTTGGGTTCGGGACAGTTCGTGGATACGCAGTATTTT.

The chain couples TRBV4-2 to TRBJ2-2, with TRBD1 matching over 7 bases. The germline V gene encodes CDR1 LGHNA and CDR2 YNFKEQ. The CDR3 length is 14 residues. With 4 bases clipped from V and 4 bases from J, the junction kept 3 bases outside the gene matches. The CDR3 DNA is TGTGCCAGCAGCCCTAGACAGGGCACCGGGGAGCTGTTTTTT. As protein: CASSPRQGTGELFF.

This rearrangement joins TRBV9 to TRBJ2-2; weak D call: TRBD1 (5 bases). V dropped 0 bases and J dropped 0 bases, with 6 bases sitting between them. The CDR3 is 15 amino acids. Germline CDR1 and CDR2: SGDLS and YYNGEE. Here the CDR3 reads CASSVGGANTGELFF. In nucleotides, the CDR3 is TGTGCCAGCAGCGTAGGGGGCGCGAACACCGGGGAGCTGTTTTTT.

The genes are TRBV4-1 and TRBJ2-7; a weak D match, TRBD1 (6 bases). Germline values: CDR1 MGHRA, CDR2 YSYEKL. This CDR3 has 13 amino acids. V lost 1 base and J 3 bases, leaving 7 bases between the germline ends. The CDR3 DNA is TGCGCCAGCAGCCAAGTCAGGGGCTACGAGCAGTACTTC. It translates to CASSQVRGYEQYF.

CDR3 nucleotides: TGTGCCAGCAGTGTCGACCTAGCGGGAGATGAGCAGTTCTTC. Encoded protein: CASSVDLAGDEQFF. This sequence joins TRBV2 and TRBJ2-1; 10 positions match TRBD2. The CDR3 extends over 14 amino acids. Germline V lookup: CDR1 SNHLY, CDR2 FYNNEI. V shed 4 bases, J shed 8 bases, and the junction held 5 bases outside the gene matches.

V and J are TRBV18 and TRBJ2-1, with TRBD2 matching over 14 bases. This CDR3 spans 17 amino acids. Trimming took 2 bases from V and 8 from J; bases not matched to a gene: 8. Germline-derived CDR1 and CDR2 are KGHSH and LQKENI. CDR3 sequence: CASSPDRGTSGSYEQFF. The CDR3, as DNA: TGTGCCAGCTCACCAGACAGGGGGACTAGCGGGAGCTATGAGCAGTTCTTC.

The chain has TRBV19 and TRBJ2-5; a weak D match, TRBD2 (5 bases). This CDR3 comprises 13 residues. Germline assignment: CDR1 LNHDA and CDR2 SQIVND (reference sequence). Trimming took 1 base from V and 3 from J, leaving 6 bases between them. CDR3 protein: CASSIGAEETQYF. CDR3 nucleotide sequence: TGTGCCAGTAGTATAGGAGCGGAAGAGACCCAGTACTTC.

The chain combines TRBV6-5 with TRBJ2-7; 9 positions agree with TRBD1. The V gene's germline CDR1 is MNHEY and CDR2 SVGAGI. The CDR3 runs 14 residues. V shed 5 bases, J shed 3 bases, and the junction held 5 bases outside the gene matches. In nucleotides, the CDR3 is TGTGCCAGCAGTAGGGACAGGGTTGGCTACGAGCAGTACGTC. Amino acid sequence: CASSRDRVGYEQYV.

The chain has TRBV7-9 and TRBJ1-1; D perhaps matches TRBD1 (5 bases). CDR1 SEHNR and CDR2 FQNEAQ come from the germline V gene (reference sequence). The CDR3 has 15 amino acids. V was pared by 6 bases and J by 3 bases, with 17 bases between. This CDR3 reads CASSRRGVGDTEAFF. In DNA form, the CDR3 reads TGTGCCAGCAGTCGTCGCGGGGTGGGGGACACTGAAGCTTTCTTT. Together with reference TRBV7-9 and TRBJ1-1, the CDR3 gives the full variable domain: DTGVSQNPRHKITKRGQNVTFRCDPISEHNRLYWYRQTLGQGPEFLTYFQNEAQLEKSRLLSDRFSAERPKGSFSTLEIQRTEQGDSAMYLCASSRRGVGDTEAFFGQGTRLTVV.

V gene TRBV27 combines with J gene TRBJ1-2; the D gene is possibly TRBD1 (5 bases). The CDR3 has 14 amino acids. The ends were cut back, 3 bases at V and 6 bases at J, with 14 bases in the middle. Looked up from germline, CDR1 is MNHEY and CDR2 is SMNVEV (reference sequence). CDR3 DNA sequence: TGTGCCAGCAGTTTGGAGTGGGGGGTGGATGGCTACACCTTC. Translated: CASSLEWGVDGYTF.

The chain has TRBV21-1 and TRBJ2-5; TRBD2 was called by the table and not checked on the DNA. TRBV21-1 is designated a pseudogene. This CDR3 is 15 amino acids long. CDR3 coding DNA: TGTGCCAGCAGCAAGGGGGGAGGATTGGGAGAGACCCAGTACTTC. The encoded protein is CASSKGGGLGETQYF.

The chain's CDR3 is CASRLDRVGYTF. The CDR3 nucleotides are TGTGCCAGCAGACTTGACAGGGTAGGCTACACCTTC. V gene TRBV5-6 combines with J gene TRBJ1-2, with 7 bases fitting TRBD1. V shed 5 bases and J 8 bases; nucleotides not matched to a gene: 6. The CDR3 runs to 12 residues. From germline, CDR1 is SGHDT and CDR2 YYEEEE.

The chain's CDR3 is CASRYYEMNTEAFF. In DNA form, the CDR3 reads TGTGCCAGCAGGTACTATGAGATGAACACTGAAGCTTTCTTT. The chain joins TRBV6-1 to TRBJ1-1, with D uncertain. This CDR3 has 14 residues. Germline assignment: CDR1 MNHNS and CDR2 SASEGT. V was clipped by 6 bases and J by 0 bases, with 11 bases between them.

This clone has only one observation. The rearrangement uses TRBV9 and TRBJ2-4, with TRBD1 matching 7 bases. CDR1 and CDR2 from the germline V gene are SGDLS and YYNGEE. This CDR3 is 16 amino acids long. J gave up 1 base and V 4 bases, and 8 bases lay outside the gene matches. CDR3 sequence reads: CASSPRQGGAKNIQYF. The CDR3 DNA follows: TGTGCCAGCAGCCCCCGACAGGGTGGGGCCAAAAACATTCAGTACTTC.

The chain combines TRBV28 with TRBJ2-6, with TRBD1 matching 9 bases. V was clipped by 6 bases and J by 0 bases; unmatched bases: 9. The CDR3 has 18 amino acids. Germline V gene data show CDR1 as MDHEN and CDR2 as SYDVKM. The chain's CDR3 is CASSQSGQGSSGANVLTF. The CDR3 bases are TGTGCCAGCAGCCAATCGGGACAGGGAAGCTCTGGGGCCAACGTCCTGACTTTC.

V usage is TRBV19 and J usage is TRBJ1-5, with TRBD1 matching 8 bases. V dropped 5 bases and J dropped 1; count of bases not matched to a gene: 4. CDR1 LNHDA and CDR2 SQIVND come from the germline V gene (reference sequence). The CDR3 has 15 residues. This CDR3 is CASSWTGLSNQPQHF. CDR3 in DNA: TGTGCCAGTAGTTGGACAGGGCTGAGCAATCAGCCCCAGCATTTT. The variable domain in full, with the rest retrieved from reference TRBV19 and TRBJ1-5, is DGGITQSPKYLFRKEGQNVTLSCEQNLNHDAMYWYRQDPGQGLRLIYYSQIVNDFQKGDIAEGYSVSREKKESFPLTVTSAQKNPTAFYLCASSWTGLSNQPQHFGDGTRLSIL.

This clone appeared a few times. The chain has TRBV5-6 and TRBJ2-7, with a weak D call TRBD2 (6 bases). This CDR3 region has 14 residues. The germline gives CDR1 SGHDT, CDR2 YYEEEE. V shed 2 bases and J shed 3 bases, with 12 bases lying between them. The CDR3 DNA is TGTGCCAGCAGCTTAGGAGGGGATTTCTACGAGCAGTACTTC. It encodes CASSLGGDFYEQYF.

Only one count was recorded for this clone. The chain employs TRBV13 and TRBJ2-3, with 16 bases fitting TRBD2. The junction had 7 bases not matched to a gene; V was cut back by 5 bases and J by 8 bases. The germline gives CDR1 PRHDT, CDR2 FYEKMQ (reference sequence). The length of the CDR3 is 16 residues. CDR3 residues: CASSPGTSGGARTQYF. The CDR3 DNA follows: TGTGCCAGCAGCCCAGGGACTAGCGGGGGGGCCCGTACGCAGTATTTT. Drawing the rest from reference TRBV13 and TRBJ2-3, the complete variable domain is AAGVIQSPRHLIKEKRETATLKCYPIPRHDTVYWYQQGPGQDPQFLISFYEKMQSDKGSIPDRFSAQQFSDYHSELNMSSLELGDSALYFCASSPGTSGGARTQYFGPGTRLTVL.

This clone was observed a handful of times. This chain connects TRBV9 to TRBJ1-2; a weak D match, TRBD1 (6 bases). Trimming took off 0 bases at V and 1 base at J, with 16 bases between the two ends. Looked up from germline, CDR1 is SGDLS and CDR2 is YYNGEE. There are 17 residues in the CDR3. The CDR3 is CASSVVGEGGNNYGYTF. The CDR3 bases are TGTGCCAGCAGCGTAGTGGGGGAGGGGGGTAATAACTATGGCTACACCTTC.

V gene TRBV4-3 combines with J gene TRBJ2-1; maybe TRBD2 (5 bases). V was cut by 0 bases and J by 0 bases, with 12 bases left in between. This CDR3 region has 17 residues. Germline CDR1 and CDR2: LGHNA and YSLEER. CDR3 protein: CASSQDRLSTSYNEQFF. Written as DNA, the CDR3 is TGCGCCAGCAGCCAAGATAGACTATCGACCTCCTACAATGAGCAGTTCTTC.

As DNA, the CDR3 is TGCAGCGTTAGGACTAGCGGGAACACCGGGGAGCTGTTTTTT. It translates to CSVRTSGNTGELFF. The chain couples TRBV29-1 to TRBJ2-2, with TRBD2 matching over 10 bases. The CDR3 runs to 14 residues. The germline V gene has CDR1 SQVTM and CDR2 ANQGSEA. Losses at the gene ends were 5 bases for V and 1 base for J; bases not matched to a gene: 1.

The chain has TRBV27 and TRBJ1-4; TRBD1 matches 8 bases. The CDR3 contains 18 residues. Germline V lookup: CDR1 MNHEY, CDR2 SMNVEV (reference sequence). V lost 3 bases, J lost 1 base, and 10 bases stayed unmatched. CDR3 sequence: CASSFYPGQGGTNEKLFF. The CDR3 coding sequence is TGTGCCAGCAGTTTTTATCCCGGACAGGGCGGAACTAATGAAAAACTGTTTTTT.

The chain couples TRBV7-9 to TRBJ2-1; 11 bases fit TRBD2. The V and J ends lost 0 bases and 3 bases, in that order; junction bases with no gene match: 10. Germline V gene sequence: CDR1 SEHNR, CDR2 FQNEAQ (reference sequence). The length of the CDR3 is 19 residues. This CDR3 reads CASSLAFYRGLAVYNEQFF. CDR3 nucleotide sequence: TGTGCCAGCAGCTTAGCCTTTTATAGGGGACTAGCGGTCTACAATGAGCAGTTCTTC.

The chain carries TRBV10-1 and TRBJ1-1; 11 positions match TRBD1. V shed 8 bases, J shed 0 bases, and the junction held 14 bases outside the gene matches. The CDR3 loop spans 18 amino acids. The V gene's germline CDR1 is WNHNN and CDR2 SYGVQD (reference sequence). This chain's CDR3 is CASHRRLDRGLMNTEAFF. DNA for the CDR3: TGCGCCAGCCACCGCAGATTGGACAGGGGGCTCATGAACACTGAAGCTTTCTTT.